Here is one TCR beta chain with its context. Antigen specificity is unknown. This specimen belongs to a study of cytomegalovirus exposure and HLA in healthy donors. 60 Vbeta and 13 Jbeta primers were used in PCR. TCRdb's table, derived via immunoSEQ multiplex PCR, lists solely in-frame clones and lacks some. Among over 250,000 clones listed, around 65% were seen once. Overall study findings and caveats: An assumption of roughly uniform sequencing depth across donors underlay the presence/absence analyses. Many donors shared some public TCRs, even though most TCR sequences were rare. Analysis performed later found roughly 17,000 TCR beta sequences associated with HLA alleles at 0.05 false discovery rate.

V lost 4 bases to trimming and J lost 0 bases, with 8 bases between them. Germline CDR1 and CDR2: SGHNT and YYREEE (reference sequence). The CDR3 is 14 amino acids. Sequencing was performed on PBMCs. J is TRBJ1-5 and V is TRBV5-4; D uncertain. This clonotype originated in a female donor in good health and CMV-seronegative. CDR3 sequence reads: CASSSRGSNQPQHF. The CDR3 DNA reads TGTGCCAGCAGCAGTCGGGGTAGCAATCAGCCCCAGCATTTT.